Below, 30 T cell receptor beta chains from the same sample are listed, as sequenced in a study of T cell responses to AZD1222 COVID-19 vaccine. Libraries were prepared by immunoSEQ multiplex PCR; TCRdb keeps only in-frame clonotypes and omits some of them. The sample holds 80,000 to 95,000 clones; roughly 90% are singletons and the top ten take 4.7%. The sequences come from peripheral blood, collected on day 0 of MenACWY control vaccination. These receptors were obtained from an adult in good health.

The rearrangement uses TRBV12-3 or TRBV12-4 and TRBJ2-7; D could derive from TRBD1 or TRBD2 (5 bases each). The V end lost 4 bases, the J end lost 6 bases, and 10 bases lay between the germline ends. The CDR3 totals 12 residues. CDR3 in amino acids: CASSSIGTEQYF. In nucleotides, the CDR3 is TGTGCCAGCAGTTCCATCGGGACCGAGCAGTACTTC.

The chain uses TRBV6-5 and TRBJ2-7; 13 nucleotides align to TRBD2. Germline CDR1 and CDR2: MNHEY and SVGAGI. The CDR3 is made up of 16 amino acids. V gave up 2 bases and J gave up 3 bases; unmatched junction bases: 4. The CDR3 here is CASSYPGTSGNYEQYF. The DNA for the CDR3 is TGTGCCAGCAGTTACCCCGGGACTAGCGGGAACTACGAGCAGTACTTC.

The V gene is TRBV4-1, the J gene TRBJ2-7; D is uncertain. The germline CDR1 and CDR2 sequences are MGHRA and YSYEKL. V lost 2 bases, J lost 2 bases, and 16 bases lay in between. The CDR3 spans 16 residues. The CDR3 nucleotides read TGCGCCAGCAGCCAATCACCGCTAACCCAGACCTACGAGCAGTACTTC. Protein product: CASSQSPLTQTYEQYF.

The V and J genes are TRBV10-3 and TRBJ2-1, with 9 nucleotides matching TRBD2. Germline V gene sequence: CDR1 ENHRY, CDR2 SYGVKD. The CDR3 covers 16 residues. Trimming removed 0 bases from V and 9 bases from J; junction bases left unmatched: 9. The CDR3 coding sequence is TGTGCCATCAGTGAGTCGAGTAGCGGGAGAGTGGGTGAGCAGTTCTTC. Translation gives CAISESSSGRVGEQFF.

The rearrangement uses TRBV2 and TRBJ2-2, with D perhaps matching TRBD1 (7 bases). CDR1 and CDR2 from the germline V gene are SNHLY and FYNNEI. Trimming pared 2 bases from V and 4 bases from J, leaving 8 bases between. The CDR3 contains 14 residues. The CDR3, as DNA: TGTGCCAGCAGTGAACAGGGGGGCACCGGGGAGCTGTTTTTT. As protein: CASSEQGGTGELFF.

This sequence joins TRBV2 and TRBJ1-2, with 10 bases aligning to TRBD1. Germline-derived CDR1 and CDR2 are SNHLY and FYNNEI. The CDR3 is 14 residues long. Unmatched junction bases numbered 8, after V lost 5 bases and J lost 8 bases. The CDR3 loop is CASSQTGGEGGYTF. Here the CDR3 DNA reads TGTGCCAGCAGTCAGACAGGGGGCGAAGGAGGCTACACCTTC.

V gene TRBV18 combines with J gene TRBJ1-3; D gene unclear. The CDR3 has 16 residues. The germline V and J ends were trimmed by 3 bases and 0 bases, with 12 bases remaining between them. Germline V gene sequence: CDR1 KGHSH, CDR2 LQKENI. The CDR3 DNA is TGTGCCAGCTCACCCCTCGGAGGCCCCTCTGGAAACACCATATATTTT. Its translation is CASSPLGGPSGNTIYF.

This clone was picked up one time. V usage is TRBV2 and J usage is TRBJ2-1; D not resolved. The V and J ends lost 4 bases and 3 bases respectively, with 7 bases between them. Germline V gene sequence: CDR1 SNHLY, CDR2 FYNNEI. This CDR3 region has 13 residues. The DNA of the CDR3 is TGTGCCAGCAGTGGGCAAGGCTACAATGAGCAGTTCTTC. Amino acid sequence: CASSGQGYNEQFF.

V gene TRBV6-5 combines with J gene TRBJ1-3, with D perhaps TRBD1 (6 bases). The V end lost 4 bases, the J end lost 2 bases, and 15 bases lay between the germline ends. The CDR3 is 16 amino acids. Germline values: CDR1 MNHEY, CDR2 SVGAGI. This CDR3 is CASSLSLQGAGNTIYF. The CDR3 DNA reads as TGTGCCAGCAGTTTGTCCCTACAGGGAGCTGGAAACACCATATATTTT.

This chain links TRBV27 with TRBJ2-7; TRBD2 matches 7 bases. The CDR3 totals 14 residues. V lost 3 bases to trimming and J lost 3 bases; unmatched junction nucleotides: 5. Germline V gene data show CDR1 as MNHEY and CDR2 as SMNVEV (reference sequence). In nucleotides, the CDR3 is TGTGCCAGCAGTTTTTCGCGGGAGAGCTACGAGCAGTACTTC. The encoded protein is CASSFSRESYEQYF.

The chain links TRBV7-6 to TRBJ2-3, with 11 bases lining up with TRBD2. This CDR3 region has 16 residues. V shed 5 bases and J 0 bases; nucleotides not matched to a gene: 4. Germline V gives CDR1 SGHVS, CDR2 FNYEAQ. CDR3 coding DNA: TGTGCCAGCAGCCGACGGACTAGCGGGAGCACAGATACGCAGTATTTT. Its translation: CASSRRTSGSTDTQYF.

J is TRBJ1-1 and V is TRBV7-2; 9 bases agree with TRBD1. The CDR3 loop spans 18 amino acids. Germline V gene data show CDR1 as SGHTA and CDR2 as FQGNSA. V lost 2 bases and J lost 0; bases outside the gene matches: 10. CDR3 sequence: CASSLRAGTGKLNTEAFF. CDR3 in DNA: TGTGCCAGCAGCTTACGAGCGGGGACAGGGAAGCTGAACACTGAAGCTTTCTTT.

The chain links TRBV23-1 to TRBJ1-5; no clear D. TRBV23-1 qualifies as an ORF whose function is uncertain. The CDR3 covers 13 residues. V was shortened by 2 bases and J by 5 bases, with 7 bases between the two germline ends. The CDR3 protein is CASSQKPHQPQHF. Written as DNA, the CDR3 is TGCGCCAGCAGTCAAAAGCCCCATCAGCCCCAGCATTTT.

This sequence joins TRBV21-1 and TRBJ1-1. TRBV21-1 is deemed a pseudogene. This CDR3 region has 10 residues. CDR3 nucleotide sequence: TGTGCCAGCAGCAAAGATGAAGCTTTCTTT. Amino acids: CASSKDEAFF.

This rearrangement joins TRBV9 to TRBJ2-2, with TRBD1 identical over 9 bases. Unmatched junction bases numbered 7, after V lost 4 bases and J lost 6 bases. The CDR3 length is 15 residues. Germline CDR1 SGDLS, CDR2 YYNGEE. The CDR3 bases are TGTGCCAGCAGCTTCGACAGGGGGTCACCCGGGGAGCTGTTTTTT. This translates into CASSFDRGSPGELFF.

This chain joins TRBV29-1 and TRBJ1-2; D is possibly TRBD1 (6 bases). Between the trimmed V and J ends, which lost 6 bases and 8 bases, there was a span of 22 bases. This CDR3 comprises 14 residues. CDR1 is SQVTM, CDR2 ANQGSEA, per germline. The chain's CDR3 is CSVSSGAGGGGYTF. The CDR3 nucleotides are TGCAGCGTGTCTTCGGGGGCGGGAGGAGGGGGCTACACCTTC.

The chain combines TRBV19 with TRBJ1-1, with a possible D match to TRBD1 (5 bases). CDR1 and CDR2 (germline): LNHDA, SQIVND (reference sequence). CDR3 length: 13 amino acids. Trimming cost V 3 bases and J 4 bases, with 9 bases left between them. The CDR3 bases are TGTGCCAGTAGTATCAGGGTTCTCACTGAAGCTTTCTTT. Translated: CASSIRVLTEAFF.

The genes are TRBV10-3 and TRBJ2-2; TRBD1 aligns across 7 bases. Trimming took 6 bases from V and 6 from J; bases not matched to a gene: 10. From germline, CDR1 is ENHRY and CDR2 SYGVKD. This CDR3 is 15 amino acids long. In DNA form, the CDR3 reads TGTGCCATCAGCAATCCCGGGACAGAGTCCGGGGAGCTGTTTTTT. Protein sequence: CAISNPGTESGELFF.

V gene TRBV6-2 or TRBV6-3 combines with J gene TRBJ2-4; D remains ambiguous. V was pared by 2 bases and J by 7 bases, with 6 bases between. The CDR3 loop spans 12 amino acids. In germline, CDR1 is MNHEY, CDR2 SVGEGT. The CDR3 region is CASSYERNIQYF. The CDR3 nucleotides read TGTGCCAGCAGTTACGAACGGAACATTCAGTACTTC.

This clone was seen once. The CDR3, as DNA: TGCAGCGTTCCGACTTCCCCCCGCGCCGGCGCCCAGTACTTC. Amino acid sequence: CSVPTSPRAGAQYF. The chain uses TRBV29-1 and TRBJ2-5; no firm D call. CDR1 is SQVTM and CDR2 is ANQGSEA in the germline V gene. This CDR3 spans 14 amino acids. Trimming pared 5 bases from V and 9 bases from J, leaving 22 bases between.

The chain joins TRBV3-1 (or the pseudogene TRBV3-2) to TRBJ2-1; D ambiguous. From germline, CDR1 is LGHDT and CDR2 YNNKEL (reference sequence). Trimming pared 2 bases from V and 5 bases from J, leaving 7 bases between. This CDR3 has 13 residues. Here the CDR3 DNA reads TGTGCCAGCAGCCAACGGTCGGACAATGAGCAGTTCTTC. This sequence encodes CASSQRSDNEQFF.

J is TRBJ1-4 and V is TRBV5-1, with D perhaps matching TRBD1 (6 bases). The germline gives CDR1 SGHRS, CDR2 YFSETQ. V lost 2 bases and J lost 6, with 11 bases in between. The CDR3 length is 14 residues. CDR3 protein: CASSLIRGDEKLFF. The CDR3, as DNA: TGCGCCAGCAGCTTAATTAGGGGGGATGAAAAACTGTTTTTT.

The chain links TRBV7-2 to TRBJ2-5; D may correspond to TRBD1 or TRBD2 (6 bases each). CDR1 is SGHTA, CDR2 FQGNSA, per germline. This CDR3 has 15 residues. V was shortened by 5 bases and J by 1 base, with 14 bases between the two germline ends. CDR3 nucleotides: TGTGCCAGCAGCCTCGAGGGGGGCAGCCAAGAGACCCAGTACTTC. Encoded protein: CASSLEGGSQETQYF.

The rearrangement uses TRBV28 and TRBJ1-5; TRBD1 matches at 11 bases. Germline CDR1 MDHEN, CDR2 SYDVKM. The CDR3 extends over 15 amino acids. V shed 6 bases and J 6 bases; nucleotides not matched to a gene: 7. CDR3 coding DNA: TGTGCCAGCAGGGGGGGACAGGGGGAGAGTCAGCCCCAGCATTTT. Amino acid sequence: CASRGGQGESQPQHF.

The CDR3 DNA is TGTGCCACCAGTGAACCTGACAGTGAAGCTTTCTTT. It encodes CATSEPDSEAFF. The chain joins TRBV24-1 to TRBJ1-1, with D maybe TRBD1 (5 bases). Germline CDR1 and CDR2: KGHDR and SFDVKD. CDR3 length: 12 residues. The V gene lost 4 bases and the J gene lost 7 bases, with 9 bases spanning the gap.

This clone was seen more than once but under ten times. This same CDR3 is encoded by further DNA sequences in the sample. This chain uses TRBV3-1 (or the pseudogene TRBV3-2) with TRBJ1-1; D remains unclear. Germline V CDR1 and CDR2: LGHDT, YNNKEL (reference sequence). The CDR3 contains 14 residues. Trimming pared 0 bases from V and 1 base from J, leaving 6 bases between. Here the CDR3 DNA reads TGTGCCAGCAGCCAAGAGGGATGGAACACTGAAGCTTTCTTT. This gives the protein CASSQEGWNTEAFF.

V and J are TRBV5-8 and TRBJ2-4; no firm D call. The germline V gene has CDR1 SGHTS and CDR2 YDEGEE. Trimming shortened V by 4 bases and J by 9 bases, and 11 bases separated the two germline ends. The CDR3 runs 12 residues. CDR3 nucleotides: TGTGCCAGCAGCGAAGGACCGACCATTCAGTACTTC. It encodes CASSEGPTIQYF.

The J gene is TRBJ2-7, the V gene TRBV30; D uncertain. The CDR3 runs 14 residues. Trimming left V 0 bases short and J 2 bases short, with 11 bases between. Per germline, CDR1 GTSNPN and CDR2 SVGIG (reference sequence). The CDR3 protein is CAWSVGIGTYEQYF. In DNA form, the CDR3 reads TGTGCCTGGAGTGTAGGTATCGGAACCTACGAGCAGTACTTC.

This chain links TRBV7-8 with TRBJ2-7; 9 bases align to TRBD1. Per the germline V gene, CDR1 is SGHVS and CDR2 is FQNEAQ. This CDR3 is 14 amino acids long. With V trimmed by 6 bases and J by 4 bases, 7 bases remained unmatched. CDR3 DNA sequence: TGTGCCAGCAGATTACCGGGACAGGGTTACGAGCAGTACTTC. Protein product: CASRLPGQGYEQYF.

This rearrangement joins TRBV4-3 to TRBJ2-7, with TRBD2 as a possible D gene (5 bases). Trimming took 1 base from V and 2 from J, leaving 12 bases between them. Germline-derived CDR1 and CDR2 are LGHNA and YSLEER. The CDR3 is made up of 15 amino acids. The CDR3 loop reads CASSQGGNGAYEQYF. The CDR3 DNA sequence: TGCGCCAGCAGCCAAGGTGGTAACGGGGCCTACGAGCAGTACTTC.